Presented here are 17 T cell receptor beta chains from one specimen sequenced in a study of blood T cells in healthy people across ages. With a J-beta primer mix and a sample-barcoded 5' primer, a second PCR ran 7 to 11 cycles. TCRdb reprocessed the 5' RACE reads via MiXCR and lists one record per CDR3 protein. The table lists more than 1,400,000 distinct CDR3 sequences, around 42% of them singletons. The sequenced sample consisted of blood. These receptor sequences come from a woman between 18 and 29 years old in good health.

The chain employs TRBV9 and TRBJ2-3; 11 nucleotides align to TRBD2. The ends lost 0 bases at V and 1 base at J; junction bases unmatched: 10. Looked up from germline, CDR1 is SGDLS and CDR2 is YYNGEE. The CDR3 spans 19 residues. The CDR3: CASSVDGSRLAGRTDTQYF. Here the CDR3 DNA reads TGTGCCAGCAGCGTAGATGGAAGCCGACTAGCGGGGCGCACAGATACGCAGTATTTT.

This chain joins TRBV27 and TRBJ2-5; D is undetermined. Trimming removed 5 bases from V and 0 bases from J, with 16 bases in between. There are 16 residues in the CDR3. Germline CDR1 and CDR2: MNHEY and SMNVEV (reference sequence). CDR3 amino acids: CASSPLGRTYQETQYF. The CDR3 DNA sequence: TGTGCCAGCAGTCCCCTTGGGCGAACGTACCAAGAGACCCAGTACTTC.

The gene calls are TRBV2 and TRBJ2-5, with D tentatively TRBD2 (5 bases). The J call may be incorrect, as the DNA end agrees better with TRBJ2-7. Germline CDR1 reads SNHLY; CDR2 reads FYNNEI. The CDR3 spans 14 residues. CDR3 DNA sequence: TGTGCCAGCTGCGAGGGCTTTTCGGCTGGCGAGCAGTACTTC. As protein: CASCEGFSAGEQYF.

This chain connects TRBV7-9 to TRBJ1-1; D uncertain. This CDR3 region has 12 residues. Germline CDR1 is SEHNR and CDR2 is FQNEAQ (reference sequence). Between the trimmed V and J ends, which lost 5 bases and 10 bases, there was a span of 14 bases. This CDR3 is CASSLGLGAAFF. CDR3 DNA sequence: TGTGCCAGCAGCCTAGGCCTGGGTGCAGCTTTCTTT.

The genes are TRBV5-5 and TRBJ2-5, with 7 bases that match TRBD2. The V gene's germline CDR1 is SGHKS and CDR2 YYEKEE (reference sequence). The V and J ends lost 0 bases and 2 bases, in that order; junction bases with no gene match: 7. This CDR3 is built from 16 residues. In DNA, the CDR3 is TGTGCCAGCAGCTTGGCCCTAGCGGTTATACAAGAGACCCAGTACTTC. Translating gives CASSLALAVIQETQYF.

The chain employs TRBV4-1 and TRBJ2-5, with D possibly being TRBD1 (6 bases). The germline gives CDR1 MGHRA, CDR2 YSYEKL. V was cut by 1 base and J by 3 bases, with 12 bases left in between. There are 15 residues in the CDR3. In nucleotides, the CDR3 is TGCGCCAGCAGCCAAGTAGGACAGATGGAAGAGACCCAGTACTTC. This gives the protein CASSQVGQMEETQYF.

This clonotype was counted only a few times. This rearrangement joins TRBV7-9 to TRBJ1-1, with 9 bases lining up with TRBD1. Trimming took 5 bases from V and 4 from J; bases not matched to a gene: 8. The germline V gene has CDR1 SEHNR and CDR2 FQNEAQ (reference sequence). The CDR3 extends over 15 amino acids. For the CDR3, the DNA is TGTGCCAGCAGCCCCCGGACAGGGGTCGGCACTGAAGCTTTCTTT. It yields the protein CASSPRTGVGTEAFF.

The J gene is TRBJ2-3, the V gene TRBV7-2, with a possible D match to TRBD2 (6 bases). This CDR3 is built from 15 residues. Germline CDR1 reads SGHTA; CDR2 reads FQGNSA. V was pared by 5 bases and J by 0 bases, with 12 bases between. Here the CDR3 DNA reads TGTGCCAGCAGCACCGCGGGAACGAGCACAGATACGCAGTATTTT. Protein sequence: CASSTAGTSTDTQYF.

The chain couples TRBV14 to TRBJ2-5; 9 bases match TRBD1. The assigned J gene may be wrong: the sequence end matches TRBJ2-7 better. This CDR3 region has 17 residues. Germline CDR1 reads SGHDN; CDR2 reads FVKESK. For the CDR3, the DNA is TGTGCCAGCAGCATCCGTACCCCGGGACAGGGCTCCTACGAGCAGTACTTC. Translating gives CASSIRTPGQGSYEQYF.

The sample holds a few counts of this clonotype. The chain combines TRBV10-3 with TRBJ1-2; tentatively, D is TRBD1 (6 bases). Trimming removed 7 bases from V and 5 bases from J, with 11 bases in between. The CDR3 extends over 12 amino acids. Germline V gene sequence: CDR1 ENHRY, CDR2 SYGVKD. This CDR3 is CAINADSYGYTF. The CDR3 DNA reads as TGTGCCATCAACGCGGACAGTTATGGCTACACCTTC.

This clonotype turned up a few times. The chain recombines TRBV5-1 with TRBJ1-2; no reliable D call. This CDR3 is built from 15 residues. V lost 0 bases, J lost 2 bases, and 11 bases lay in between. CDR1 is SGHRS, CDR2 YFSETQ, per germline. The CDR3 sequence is CASSLGAEGNYGYTF. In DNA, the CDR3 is TGCGCCAGCAGCTTGGGGGCAGAAGGGAACTATGGCTACACCTTC.

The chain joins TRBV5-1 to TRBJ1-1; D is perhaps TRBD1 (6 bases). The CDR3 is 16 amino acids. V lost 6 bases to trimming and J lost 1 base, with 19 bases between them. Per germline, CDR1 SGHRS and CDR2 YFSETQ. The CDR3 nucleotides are TGCGCCAGCAAAGGGGGGGGAGGCCTTCAGAACACTGAAGCTTTCTTT. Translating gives CASKGGGGLQNTEAFF.

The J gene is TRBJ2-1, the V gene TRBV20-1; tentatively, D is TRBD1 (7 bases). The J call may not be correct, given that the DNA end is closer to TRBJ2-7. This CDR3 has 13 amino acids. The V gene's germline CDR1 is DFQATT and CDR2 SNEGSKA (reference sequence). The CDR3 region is CSADRAGYNEQYF. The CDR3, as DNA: TGCAGTGCTGACAGGGCGGGGTACAATGAGCAGTACTTC.

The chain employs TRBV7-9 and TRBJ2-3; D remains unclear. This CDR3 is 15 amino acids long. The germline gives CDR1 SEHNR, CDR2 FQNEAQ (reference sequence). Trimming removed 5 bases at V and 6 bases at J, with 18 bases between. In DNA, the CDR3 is TGTGCCAGCAGCCCCCCTGAGTCCAACCTTGATACGCAGTATTTT. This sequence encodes CASSPPESNLDTQYF. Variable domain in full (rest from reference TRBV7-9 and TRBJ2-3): DTGVSQNPRHKITKRGQNVTFRCDPISEHNRLYWYRQTLGQGPEFLTYFQNEAQLEKSRLLSDRFSAERPKGSFSTLEIQRTEQGDSAMYLCASSPPESNLDTQYFGPGTRLTVL.

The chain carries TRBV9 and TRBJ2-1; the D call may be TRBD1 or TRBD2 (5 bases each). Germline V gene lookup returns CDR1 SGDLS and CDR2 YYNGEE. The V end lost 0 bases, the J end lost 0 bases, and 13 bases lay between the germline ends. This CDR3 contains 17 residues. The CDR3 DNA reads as TGTGCCAGCAGCGTAGGTGTGGGGCTAGCCTCCTACAATGAGCAGTTCTTC. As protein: CASSVGVGLASYNEQFF.

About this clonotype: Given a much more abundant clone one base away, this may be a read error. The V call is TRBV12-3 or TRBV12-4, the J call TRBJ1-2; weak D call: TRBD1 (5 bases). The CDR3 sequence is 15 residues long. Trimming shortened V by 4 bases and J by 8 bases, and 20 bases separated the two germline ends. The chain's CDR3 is CASSYLGAAGRGYTF. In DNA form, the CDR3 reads TGTGCCAGCAGTTATCTTGGGGCAGCAGGGCGAGGCTACACCTTC.

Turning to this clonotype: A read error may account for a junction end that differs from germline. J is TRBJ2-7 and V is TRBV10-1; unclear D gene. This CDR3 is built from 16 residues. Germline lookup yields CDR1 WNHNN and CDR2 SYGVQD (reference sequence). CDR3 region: CASGESRRISSYEQYF. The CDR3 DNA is TGCGCCAGCGGTGAGTCGAGACGTATAAGCTCCTACGAGCAGTACTTC.